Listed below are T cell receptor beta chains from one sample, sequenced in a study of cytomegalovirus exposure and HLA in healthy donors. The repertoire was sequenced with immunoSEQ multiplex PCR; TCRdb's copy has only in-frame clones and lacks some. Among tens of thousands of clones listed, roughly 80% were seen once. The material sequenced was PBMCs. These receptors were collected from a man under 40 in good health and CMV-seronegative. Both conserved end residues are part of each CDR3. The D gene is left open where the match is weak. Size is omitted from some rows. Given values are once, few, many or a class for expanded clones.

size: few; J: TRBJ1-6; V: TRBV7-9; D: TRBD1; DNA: TGTGCCAGCAGCCCACTCCGACAGGGCCCGATTCCCCTCCACTTT; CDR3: CASSPLRQGPIPLHF
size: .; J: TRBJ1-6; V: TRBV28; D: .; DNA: TGTGCCAGCAGTCCCCTACGGTGGGGGAGGAGGTCACCCCTCCACTTT; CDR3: CASSPLRWGRRSPLHF
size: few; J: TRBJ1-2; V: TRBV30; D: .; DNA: TGTGCCGGAACCGTAGGGAGAGCTAACTATGGCTACACCTTC; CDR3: CAGTVGRANYGYTF
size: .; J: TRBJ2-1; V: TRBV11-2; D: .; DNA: TGTGCCAGCAGCTTAGGGGCTTACTCGGAGCAGTTCTTC; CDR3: CASSLGAYSEQFF
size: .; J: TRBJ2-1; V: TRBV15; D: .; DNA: TGTGCCACCAGCCACGCGGGTAGTAGTAATGAGCAGTTCTTC; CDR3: CATSHAGSSNEQFF
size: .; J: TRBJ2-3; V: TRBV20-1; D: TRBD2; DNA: TGCAGTGCTATGGACCGGGGGGCGCAGTATTTT; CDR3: CSAMDRGAQYF
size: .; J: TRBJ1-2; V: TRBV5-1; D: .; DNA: TGCGCCAGCAGCTCGACAGACTATGGCTACACCTTC; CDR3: CASSSTDYGYTF
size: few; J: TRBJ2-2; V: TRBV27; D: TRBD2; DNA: TGTGCCAGCAGTTTGGGACTAGCGGGCGGCACCGGGGAGCTGTTTTTT; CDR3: CASSLGLAGGTGELFF
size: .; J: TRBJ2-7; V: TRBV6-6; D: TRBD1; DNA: TGTGCCAGCAGATATACTACAGGGGCCGACGAGCAGTACTTC; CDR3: CASRYTTGADEQYF
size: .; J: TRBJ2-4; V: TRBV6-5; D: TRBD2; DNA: TGTGCCAGCAGTACCCTGGGGGGGTTGAACATTCAGTACTTC; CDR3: CASSTLGGLNIQYF
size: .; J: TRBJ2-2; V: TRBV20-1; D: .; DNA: TGCAGTGCTAGAGATAGAGGGGAGCTGTTTTTT; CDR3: CSARDRGELFF
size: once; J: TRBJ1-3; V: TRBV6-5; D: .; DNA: TGTGCCAGCAGGGGACACTCTGGAAACACCATATATTTT; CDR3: CASRGHSGNTIYF
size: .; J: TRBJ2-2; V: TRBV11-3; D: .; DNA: TGTGCCAGCAGCCTCCAGGGTCCCGGGGAGCTGTTTTTT; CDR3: CASSLQGPGELFF
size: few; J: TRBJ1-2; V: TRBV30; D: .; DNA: TGTGCCTGGAGTCCAGGGCACTATGGCTACACCTTC; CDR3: CAWSPGHYGYTF
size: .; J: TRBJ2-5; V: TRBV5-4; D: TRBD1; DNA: TGTGCCAGCAGCTTAAGGACAGGGGAAGAGACCCAGTACTTC; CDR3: CASSLRTGEETQYF
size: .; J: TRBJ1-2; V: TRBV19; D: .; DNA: TGTGCCTCCCAGGTCACAGGGTTCACGAATGGCTACACCTTC; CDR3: CASQVTGFTNGYTF
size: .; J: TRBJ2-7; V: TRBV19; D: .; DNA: TGTGCCAGTAGTATGGCCGCTGGACAGACCTACGAGCAGTACTTC; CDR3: CASSMAAGQTYEQYF
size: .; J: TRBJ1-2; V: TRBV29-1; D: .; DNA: TGCAGTGGGCGGGATAACTATGGCTACACCTTC; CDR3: CSGRDNYGYTF
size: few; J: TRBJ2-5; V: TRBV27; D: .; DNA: TGTGCCAGCAGTTTAGAGACGGGAAATCCCCAGTACTTC; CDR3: CASSLETGNPQYF
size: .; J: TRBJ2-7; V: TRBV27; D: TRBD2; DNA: TGTGCCAGCAGTTTAAGGCCCTCAACTAGCGGGAGGGTCTACGAGCAGTACTTC; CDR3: CASSLRPSTSGRVYEQYF
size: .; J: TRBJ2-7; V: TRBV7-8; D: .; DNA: TGTGCCAGCAGCTTAGGCGGGACAGAGTCCTACGAGCAGTACTTC; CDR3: CASSLGGTESYEQYF
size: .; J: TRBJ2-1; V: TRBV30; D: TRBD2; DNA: TGTGCCCTCAGCTGGACTAGCGGAATAGGCAATGAGCAGTTCTTC; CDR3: CALSWTSGIGNEQFF
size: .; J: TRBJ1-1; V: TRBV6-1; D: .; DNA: TGTGCCAGCAGAGTGGGCGCGAACACTGAAGCTTTCTTT; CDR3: CASRVGANTEAFF
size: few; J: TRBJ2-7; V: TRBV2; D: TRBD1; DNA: TGTGCCAGCACTGACAGGGCCTCCTACGAGCAGTACTTC; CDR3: CASTDRASYEQYF
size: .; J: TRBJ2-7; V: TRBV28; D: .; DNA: TGTGCCAGCAGTCTCCCCCAGGGGTCTTCCTACGAGCAGTACTTC; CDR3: CASSLPQGSSYEQYF
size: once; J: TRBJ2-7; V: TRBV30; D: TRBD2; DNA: TGTGCCTGGAGTTCCACTAGCGGATTCCTGGTGGGGCAGTACTTC; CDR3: CAWSSTSGFLVGQYF
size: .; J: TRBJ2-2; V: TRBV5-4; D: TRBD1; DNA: TGTGCCAGCAGCTGGCAGGGGGCGGGCACCGGGGAGCTGTTTTTT; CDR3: CASSWQGAGTGELFF
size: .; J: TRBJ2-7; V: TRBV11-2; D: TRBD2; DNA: TGTGCCAGCAGCTTAGATAGACTAGCGGGCTACGAGCAGTACTTC; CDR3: CASSLDRLAGYEQYF
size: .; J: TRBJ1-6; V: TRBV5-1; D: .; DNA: TGCGCCAGCAGCTTGGGTCAGGCGAATTCACCCCTCCACTTT; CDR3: CASSLGQANSPLHF
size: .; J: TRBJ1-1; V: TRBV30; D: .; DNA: TGTGCCTGGAGTCGGGGTGAGGAGACTGAAGCTTTCTTT; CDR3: CAWSRGEETEAFF
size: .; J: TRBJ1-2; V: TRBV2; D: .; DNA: TGTGCCAGCATTGGGGCCCACTATGGCTACACCTTC; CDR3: CASIGAHYGYTF
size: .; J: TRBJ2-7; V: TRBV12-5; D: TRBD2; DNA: TGTGCTAGTGGTTTAGGGACTAGCGGGGCCCCCTACGAGCAGTACTTC; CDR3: CASGLGTSGAPYEQYF
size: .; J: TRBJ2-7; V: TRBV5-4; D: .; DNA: TGTGCCAGCACCTCTGAGGGTGCCGACTCCTACGAGCAGTACTTC; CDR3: CASTSEGADSYEQYF
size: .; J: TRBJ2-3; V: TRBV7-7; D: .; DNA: TGTGCCAGCAGCCCTAGGGCAGGGGGCACAGATACGCAGTATTTT; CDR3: CASSPRAGGTDTQYF
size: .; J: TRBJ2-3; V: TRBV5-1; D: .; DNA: TGCGCCAGCAGCCCGTACAGGCTAACTAGCACAGATACGCAGTATTTT; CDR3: CASSPYRLTSTDTQYF
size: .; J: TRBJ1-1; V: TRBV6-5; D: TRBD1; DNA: TGTGCCAGCAGTACTACAGGGGCAGGTGGGTTGGGAGCTTTCTTT; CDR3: CASSTTGAGGLGAFF
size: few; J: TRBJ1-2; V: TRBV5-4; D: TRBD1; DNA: TGTGCCAGCAGCCCGAGGACAGGGATGAACCACTATGGCTACACCTTC; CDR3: CASSPRTGMNHYGYTF
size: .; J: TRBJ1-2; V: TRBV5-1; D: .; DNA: TGCGCCAGCAGCTTTGACAGTAACTATGGCTACACCTTC; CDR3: CASSFDSNYGYTF
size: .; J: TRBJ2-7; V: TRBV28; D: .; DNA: TGTGCCAGCAGGCCGAGTAGGACCCACCGGCAGGGGCAGTACTTC; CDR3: CASRPSRTHRQGQYF
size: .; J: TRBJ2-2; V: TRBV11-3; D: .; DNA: TGTGCCAGCAGCTTAGACTCGGGGTGGTCCGGGGAGCTGTTTTTT; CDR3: CASSLDSGWSGELFF
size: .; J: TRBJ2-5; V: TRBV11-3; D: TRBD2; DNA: TGTGCCAGCAGCTTAGGGACTAGCGGCCCCCGTGAGACCCAGTACTTC; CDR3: CASSLGTSGPRETQYF
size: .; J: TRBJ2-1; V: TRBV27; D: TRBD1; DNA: TGTGCCAGCAGTTTATGGGACAGAGACAATGAGCAGTTCTTC; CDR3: CASSLWDRDNEQFF
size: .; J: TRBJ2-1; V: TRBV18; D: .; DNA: TGTGCCAGCTCACCAGCCGTTGAGTCCTACAATGAGCAGTTCTTC; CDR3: CASSPAVESYNEQFF
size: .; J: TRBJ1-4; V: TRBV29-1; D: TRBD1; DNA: TGCAGCGTTGAAGATTTTGCCCCAACAGGGGGCGTTGGTGAAAAACTGTTTTTT; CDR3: CSVEDFAPTGGVGEKLFF
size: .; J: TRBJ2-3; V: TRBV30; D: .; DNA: TGTGCCTGGAGTGTACAGGGCATGGGAGCAGATACGCAGTATTTT; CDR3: CAWSVQGMGADTQYF
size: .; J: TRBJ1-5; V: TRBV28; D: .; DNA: TGTGCCAGCAGTTTAATGGGGGCTGGTCAGCCCCAGCATTTT; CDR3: CASSLMGAGQPQHF
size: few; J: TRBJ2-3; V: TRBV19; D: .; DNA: TGTGCCAGTACGCCGGGACTCATAAACACAGATACGCAGTATTTT; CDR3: CASTPGLINTDTQYF
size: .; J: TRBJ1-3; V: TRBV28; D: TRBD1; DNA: TGTGCCAGCAGTGACAGGGGGCGACTTTCTGGAAACACCATATATTTT; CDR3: CASSDRGRLSGNTIYF
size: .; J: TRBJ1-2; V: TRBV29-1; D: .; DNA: TGCAGCGTTGAGGGGCCTCTTGCTAACTATGGCTACACCTTC; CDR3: CSVEGPLANYGYTF
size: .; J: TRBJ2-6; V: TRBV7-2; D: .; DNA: TGTGCCAGCAGCTTACGGGGGGCCAACGTCCTGACTTTC; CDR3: CASSLRGANVLTF
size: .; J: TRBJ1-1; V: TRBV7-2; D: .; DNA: TGTGCCAGCAGCTTAGCTAGCCAACTAAACACTGAAGCTTTCTTT; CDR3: CASSLASQLNTEAFF
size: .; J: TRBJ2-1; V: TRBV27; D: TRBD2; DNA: TGTGCCAGCAGTCCTAGCGGGAGTCCTTTATCTTCGTACAATGAGCAGTTCTTC; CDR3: CASSPSGSPLSSYNEQFF
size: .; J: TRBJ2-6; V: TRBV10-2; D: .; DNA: TGCGCCAGCAGTGAGCTTGGGCTCAAACTTTCTGGGGCCAACGTCCTGACTTTC; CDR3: CASSELGLKLSGANVLTF
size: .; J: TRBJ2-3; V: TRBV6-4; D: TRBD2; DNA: TGTGCCAGCAGTGACATGGCTAGCGGGGGCCCAGATACGCAGTATTTT; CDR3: CASSDMASGGPDTQYF
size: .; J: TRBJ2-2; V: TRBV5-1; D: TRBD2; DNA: TGCGCCAGCGGTCCTGCGGGAGTAGTCGGGGAGCTGTTTTTT; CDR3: CASGPAGVVGELFF
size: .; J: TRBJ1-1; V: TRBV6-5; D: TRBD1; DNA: TGTGCCCATGACGGTGGAGGGGGCGGTGGAGCTTTCTTT; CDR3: CAHDGGGGGGAFF
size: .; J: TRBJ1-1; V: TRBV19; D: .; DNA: TGTGCCAGTAGTATTAGTGGGAGAGGCACTGAAGCTTTCTTT; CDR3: CASSISGRGTEAFF
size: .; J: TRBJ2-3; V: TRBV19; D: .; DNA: TGTGCCAGTAGCCCCCATCGCGGGGTAACGCAGTATTTT; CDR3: CASSPHRGVTQYF
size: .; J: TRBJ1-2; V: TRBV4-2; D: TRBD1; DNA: TGTGCCAGCACCCCCGGGACAGGGGCAAGGTATGGCTACACCTTC; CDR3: CASTPGTGARYGYTF
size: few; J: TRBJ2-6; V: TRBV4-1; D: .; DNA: TGCGCCAGCAGCCAAACAGGAACTGTCTCTGGGGCCAACGTCCTGACTTTC; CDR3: CASSQTGTVSGANVLTF